This TCR beta chain is from a study of technical replicates of blood from several donors. Sequenced by immunoSEQ multiplex PCR; TCRdb stores in-frame clones only, minus some. The table lists about 70,000 clones, about 96% of them singletons, with roughly 0.19% in the top ten. The germline gives CDR1 GTSNPN, CDR2 SVGIG (reference sequence). V lost 5 bases to trimming and J lost 4 bases; unmatched junction nucleotides: 12. The length of the CDR3 is 16 residues. The chain combines TRBV30 with TRBJ1-5; 9 nucleotides agree with TRBD1. The sequenced sample was T cells isolated from PBMCs. This TCR derives from a human donor in good health. Here the CDR3 reads CAWSTGGIDRNQPQHF. CDR3 bases: TGTGCCTGGTCGACAGGGGGGATCGATCGTAATCAGCCCCAGCATTTT.